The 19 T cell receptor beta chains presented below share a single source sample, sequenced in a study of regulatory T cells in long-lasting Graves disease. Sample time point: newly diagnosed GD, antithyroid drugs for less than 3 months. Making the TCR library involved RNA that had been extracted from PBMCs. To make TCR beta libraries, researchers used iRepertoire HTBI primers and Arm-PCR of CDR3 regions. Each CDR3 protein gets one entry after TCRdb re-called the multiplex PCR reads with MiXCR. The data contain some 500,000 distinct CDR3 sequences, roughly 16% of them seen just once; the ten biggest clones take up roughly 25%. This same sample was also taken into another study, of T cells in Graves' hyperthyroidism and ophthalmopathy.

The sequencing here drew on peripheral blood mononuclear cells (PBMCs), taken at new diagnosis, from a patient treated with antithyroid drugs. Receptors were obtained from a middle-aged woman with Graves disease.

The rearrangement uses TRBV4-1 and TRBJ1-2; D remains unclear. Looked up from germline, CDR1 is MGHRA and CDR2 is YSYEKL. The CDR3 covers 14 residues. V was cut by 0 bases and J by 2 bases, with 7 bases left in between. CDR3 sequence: CASSQDVGNYGYTF. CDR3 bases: TGCGCCAGCAGCCAAGACGTCGGAAACTATGGCTACACCTTC.

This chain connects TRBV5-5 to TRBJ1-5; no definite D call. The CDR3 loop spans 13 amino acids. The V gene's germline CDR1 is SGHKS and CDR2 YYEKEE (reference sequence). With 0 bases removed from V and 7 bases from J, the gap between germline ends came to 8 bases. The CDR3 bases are TGTGCCAGCAGCTTGGAGATGCGGCAGCCCCAGCATTTT. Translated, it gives CASSLEMRQPQHF.

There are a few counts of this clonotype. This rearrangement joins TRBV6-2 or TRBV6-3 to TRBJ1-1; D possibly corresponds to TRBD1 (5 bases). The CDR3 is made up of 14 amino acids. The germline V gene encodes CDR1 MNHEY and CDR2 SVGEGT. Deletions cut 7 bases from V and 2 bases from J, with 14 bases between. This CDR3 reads CASTTIGGNTEAFF. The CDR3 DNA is TGTGCCAGCACTACAATCGGGGGTAACACTGAAGCTTTCTTT.

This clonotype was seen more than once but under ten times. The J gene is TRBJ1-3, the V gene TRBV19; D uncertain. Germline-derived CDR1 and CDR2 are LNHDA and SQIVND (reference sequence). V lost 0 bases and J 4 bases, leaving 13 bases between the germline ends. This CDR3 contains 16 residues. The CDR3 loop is CASSIDEIPAGNTIYF. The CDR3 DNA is TGTGCCAGTAGTATAGATGAGATTCCGGCCGGAAACACCATATATTTT.

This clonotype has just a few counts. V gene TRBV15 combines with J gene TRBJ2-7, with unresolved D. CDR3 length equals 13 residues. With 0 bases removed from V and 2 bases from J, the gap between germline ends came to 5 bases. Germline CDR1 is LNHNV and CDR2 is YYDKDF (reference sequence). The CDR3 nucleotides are TGTGCCACCAGCAGAGACCCCCCCTACGAGCAGTACTTC. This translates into CATSRDPPYEQYF.

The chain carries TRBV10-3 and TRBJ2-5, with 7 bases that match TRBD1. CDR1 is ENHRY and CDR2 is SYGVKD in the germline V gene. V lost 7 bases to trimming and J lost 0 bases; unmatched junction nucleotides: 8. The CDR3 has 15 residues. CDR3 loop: CAIKPSTGNQETQYF. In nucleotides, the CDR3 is TGTGCCATCAAACCCTCGACAGGGAACCAAGAGACCCAGTACTTC.

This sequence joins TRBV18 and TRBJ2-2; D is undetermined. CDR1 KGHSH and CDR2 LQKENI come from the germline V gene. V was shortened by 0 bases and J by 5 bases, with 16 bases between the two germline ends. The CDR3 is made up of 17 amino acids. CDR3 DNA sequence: TGTGCCAGCTCACCACCGGTTGAGGATCTAAGAACCGGGGAGCTGTTTTTT. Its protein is CASSPPVEDLRTGELFF.

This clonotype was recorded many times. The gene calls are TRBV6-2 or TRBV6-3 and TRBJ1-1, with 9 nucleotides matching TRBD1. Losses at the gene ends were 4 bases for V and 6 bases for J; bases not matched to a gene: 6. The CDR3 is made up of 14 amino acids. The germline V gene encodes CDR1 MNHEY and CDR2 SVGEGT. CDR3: CASSSTDRGPEAFF. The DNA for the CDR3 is TGTGCCAGCAGTTCCACGGACAGGGGCCCTGAAGCTTTCTTT.

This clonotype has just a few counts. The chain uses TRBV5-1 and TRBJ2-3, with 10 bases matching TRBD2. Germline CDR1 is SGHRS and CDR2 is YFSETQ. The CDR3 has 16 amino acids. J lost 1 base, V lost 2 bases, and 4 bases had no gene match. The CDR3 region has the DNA TGCGCCAGCAGCTTAAGCGGGGGGGCTGGCACAGATACGCAGTATTTT. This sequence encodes CASSLSGGAGTDTQYF.

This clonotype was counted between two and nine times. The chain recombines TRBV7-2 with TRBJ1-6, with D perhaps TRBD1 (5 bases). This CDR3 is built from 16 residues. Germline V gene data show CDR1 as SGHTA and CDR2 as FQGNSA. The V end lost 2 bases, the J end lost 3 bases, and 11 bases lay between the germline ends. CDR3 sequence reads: CASSLMGRVYNSPLHF. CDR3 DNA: TGTGCCAGCAGCTTAATGGGCAGGGTCTATAATTCACCCCTCCACTTT.

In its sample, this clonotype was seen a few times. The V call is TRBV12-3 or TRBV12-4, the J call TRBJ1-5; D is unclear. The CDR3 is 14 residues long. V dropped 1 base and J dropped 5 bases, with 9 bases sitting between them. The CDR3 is CASSLVPLDQPQHF. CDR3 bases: TGTGCCAGCAGTTTAGTACCCCTCGATCAGCCCCAGCATTTT.

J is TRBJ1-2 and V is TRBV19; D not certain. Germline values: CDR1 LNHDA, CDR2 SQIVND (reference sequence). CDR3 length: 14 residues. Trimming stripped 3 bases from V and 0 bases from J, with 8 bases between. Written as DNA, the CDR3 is TGTGCCAGTAGTATCGGTACAGCTAACTATGGCTACACCTTC. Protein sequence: CASSIGTANYGYTF.

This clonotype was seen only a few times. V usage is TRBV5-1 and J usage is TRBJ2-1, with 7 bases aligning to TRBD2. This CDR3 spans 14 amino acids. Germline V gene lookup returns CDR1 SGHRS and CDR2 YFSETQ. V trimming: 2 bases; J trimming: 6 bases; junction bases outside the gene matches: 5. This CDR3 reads CASSLMTSSNEQFF. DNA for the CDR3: TGCGCCAGCAGCTTAATGACTAGCTCCAATGAGCAGTTCTTC.

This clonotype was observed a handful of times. As DNA, the CDR3 is TGTGCCAGTAGTATAGAGACCCGGGACACTGAAGCTTTCTTT. It specifies CASSIETRDTEAFF. This rearrangement joins TRBV19 to TRBJ1-1; D uncertain. Germline V gene lookup returns CDR1 LNHDA and CDR2 SQIVND (reference sequence). V was trimmed by 0 bases and J by 3 bases, leaving 8 bases between them. The CDR3 consists of 14 residues.

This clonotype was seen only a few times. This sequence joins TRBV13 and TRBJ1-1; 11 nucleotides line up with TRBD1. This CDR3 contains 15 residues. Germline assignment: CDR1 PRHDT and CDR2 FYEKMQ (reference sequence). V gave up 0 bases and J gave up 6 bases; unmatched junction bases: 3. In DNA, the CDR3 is TGTGCCAGCAGCTTAGGAAGGACAGGGGGCCCTGAAGCTTTCTTT. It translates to CASSLGRTGGPEAFF.

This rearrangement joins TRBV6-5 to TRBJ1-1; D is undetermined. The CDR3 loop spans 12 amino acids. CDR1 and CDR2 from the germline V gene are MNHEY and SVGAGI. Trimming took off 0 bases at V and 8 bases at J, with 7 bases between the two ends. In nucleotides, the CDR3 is TGTGCCAGCAGTTACTCGACCTCCGAAGCTTTCTTT. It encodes CASSYSTSEAFF.

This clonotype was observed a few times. Written as DNA, the CDR3 is TGTGCCACCGATCGAGGTAGCGGGGGGGTTTCCGGCAATGAGCAGTTCTTC. Amino acid sequence: CATDRGSGGVSGNEQFF. The chain couples TRBV10-3 to TRBJ2-1, with TRBD2 identical over 11 bases. This CDR3 region has 17 residues. Trimming removed 10 bases from V and 6 bases from J; junction bases left unmatched: 17. The V gene's germline CDR1 is ENHRY and CDR2 SYGVKD.

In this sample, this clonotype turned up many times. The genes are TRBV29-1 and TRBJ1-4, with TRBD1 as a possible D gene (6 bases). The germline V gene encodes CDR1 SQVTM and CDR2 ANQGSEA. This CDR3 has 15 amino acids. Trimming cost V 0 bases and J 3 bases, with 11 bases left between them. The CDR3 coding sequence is TGCAGCGTTGAAGATACAGGGTCGGCTAATGAAAAACTGTTTTTT. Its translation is CSVEDTGSANEKLFF.

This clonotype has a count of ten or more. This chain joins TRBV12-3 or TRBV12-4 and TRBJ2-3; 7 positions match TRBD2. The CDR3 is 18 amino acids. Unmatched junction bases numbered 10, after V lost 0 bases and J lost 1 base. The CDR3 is CASSLAHMGGGGTDTQYF. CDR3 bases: TGTGCCAGCAGTTTAGCGCATATGGGGGGGGGTGGCACAGATACGCAGTATTTT.